These 9 T cell receptor beta chains originate from one sample sequenced in a study of blood T cell repertoires in COVID-19. TCRdb's copy holds only in-frame clones and misses some; the assay was immunoSEQ multiplex PCR. The repertoire holds 40,000 or so clones, 84% seen once, with under 2% in the top ten. The specimen was peripheral blood. Receptors originate from a man in his fifties or sixties with COVID-19, enrolled during active disease.

The table lists this clone with a few counts. The CDR3 protein is CASSLSGAKGNQPQHF. The CDR3 DNA follows: TGTGCCAGCAGTTTATCAGGGGCGAAGGGCAATCAGCCCCAGCATTTT. The chain links TRBV27 to TRBJ1-5; D is possibly TRBD1 (5 bases). Germline CDR1 is MNHEY and CDR2 is SMNVEV (reference sequence). Trimming removed 0 bases at V and 2 bases at J, with 11 bases between. There are 16 residues in the CDR3.

The gene calls are TRBV5-8 and TRBJ1-2, with 7 bases lining up with TRBD1. Germline V gives CDR1 SGHTS, CDR2 YDEGEE. With 0 bases clipped from V and 0 bases from J, the junction kept 2 bases outside the gene matches. The CDR3 is 15 residues long. As DNA, the CDR3 is TGTGCCAGCAGCTTGGCTCAGGGGGCTAACTATGGCTACACCTTC. Translated: CASSLAQGANYGYTF.

V usage is TRBV24-1 and J usage is TRBJ2-1; TRBD1 matches at 9 bases. The CDR3 has 16 amino acids. The germline gives CDR1 KGHDR, CDR2 SFDVKD. V dropped 3 bases and J dropped 5; count of bases not matched to a gene: 7. CDR3 sequence (DNA): TGTGCCACCAGTGATACCGCCGGGACAGGGAACAATGAGCAGTTCTTC. It codes for CATSDTAGTGNNEQFF.

This clone was observed once. The V call is TRBV11-2, the J call TRBJ1-2, with no clear D. V lost 0 bases to trimming and J lost 4 bases, with 12 bases between them. The V gene's germline CDR1 is SGHAT and CDR2 FQNNGV. The CDR3 is made up of 15 amino acids. DNA for the CDR3: TGTGCCAGCAGCTTAGACCCGGAAGCGTTCTATGGCTACACCTTC. Protein sequence: CASSLDPEAFYGYTF.

The V and J genes are TRBV11-1 and TRBJ1-5; weak D call: TRBD1 (5 bases). V gave up 5 bases and J gave up 5 bases, with 16 bases separating them. The CDR3 is made up of 15 amino acids. Germline CDR1 and CDR2: SGHAT and FQDESV (reference sequence). For the CDR3, the DNA is TGTGCCAGCAGCCGACACACAGGAGAAGATCAGCCCCAGCATTTT. As protein: CASSRHTGEDQPQHF.

This chain connects TRBV2 to TRBJ1-2; tentatively, D is TRBD1 (6 bases). CDR1 and CDR2 from the germline V gene are SNHLY and FYNNEI. V was pared by 5 bases and J by 4 bases, with 14 bases between. This CDR3 has 14 residues. This CDR3 reads CASSRQVTSYGYTF. In DNA form, the CDR3 reads TGTGCCAGCAGTCGACAGGTGACTTCCTATGGCTACACCTTC.

The V gene is TRBV19, the J gene TRBJ1-4, with TRBD1 as a possible D gene (6 bases). The germline CDR1 and CDR2 sequences are LNHDA and SQIVND (reference sequence). The CDR3 has 16 amino acids. The V end lost 4 bases, the J end lost 3 bases, and 15 bases lay between the germline ends. CDR3 bases: TGTGCCAGTAGTACAGGTGGCAGGGGAGCTAATGAAAAACTGTTTTTT. Encoded protein: CASSTGGRGANEKLFF.

The rearrangement links TRBV3-1 (or the pseudogene TRBV3-2) to TRBJ2-3, with D tentatively TRBD1 (6 bases). The CDR3 has 18 amino acids. The germline V gene encodes CDR1 LGHDT and CDR2 YNNKEL (reference sequence). V lost 0 bases and J 0 bases, leaving 16 bases between the germline ends. Here the CDR3 reads CASSQEYPDSGSTDTQYF. Here the CDR3 DNA reads TGTGCCAGCAGCCAAGAGTACCCGGACAGTGGTAGCACAGATACGCAGTATTTT.

V and J are TRBV2 and TRBJ1-2, with a possible D match to TRBD1 (5 bases). The CDR3 loop spans 13 amino acids. Trimming took 1 base from V and 7 from J, leaving 10 bases between them. Germline V gene sequence: CDR1 SNHLY, CDR2 FYNNEI. The CDR3 nucleotides read TGTGCCAGCAGTGAAGAGCGTGGGGCTGGCTACACCTTC. Its translation: CASSEERGAGYTF. The entire variable domain, with the rest obtained from reference TRBV2 and TRBJ1-2, is as follows: EPEVTQTPSHQVTQMGQEVILRCVPISNHLYFYWYRQILGQKVEFLVSFYNNEISEKSEIFDDQFSVERPDGSNFTLKIRSTKLEDSAMYFCASSEERGAGYTFGSGTRLTVV.